These 13 T cell receptor beta chains share one sample of origin, sequenced in a study of control samples from healthy donors and cancer patients. Only in-frame clones appear in the TCRdb table, and some are missing; sequencing was by immunoSEQ multiplex PCR. The profile shows approximately 46,000 clones, around 87% of them singletons. Specimen: PBMCs. Receptors originate from a woman aged 60 to 75 with lung cancer.

V gene TRBV18 combines with J gene TRBJ1-1; weak D call: TRBD1 (5 bases). This CDR3 is built from 13 residues. CDR1 and CDR2 (germline): KGHSH, LQKENI. Trimming took 5 bases from V and 1 from J, leaving 8 bases between them. The DNA of the CDR3 is TGTGCCAGCTCAACGGGACGGAACACTGAAGCTTTCTTT. It translates to CASSTGRNTEAFF.

The rearrangement links TRBV12-5 to TRBJ2-1; weak D call: TRBD2 (6 bases). The CDR3 runs to 20 residues. The V and J ends lost 2 bases and 7 bases respectively, with 30 bases between them. Germline V gene sequence: CDR1 LGHNT, CDR2 FRNRAP. CDR3 in DNA: TGTGCTAGTGGTTTGAAAGGGATCCTTCTCTTAAGCGCAGGGAGGAATGAGCAGTTCTTC. It specifies CASGLKGILLLSAGRNEQFF.

The chain links TRBV11-2 to TRBJ2-2; no firm D call. CDR1 is SGHAT and CDR2 is FQNNGV in the germline V gene. The CDR3 spans 16 residues. V lost 2 bases and J lost 5, with 15 bases in between. The DNA of the CDR3 is TGTGCCAGCAGCTTAAGGTCGTGGGCCGAGACCGGGGAGCTGTTTTTT. As protein: CASSLRSWAETGELFF. Combining the CDR3 with reference TRBV11-2 and TRBJ2-2 gives the whole variable domain EAGVAQSPRYKIIEKRQSVAFWCNPISGHATLYWYQQILGQGPKLLIQFQNNGVVDDSQLPKDRFSAERLKGVDSTLKIQPAKLEDSAVYLCASSLRSWAETGELFFGEGSRLTVL.

This clone was seen once. The chain couples TRBV11-2 to TRBJ2-7; 9 bases line up with TRBD1. Germline assignment: CDR1 SGHAT and CDR2 FQNNGV. CDR3 length: 14 residues. Unmatched junction bases numbered 6, after V lost 4 bases and J lost 5 bases. The CDR3 DNA reads as TGTGCCAGCAGCTCCCGGGACAGGGTACACGAGCAGTACTTC. Translated: CASSSRDRVHEQYF.

This clone appeared a single time. This chain uses TRBV7-3 with TRBJ2-2; a possible D gene is TRBD2 (7 bases). The CDR3 has 15 amino acids. Germline CDR1 SGHTA, CDR2 FQGTGA. With 5 bases removed from V and 3 bases from J, the gap between germline ends came to 13 bases. The CDR3 DNA is TGTGCCAGCAGCCCCCGGCGGGGGCACACCGGGGAGCTGTTTTTT. Residues: CASSPRRGHTGELFF.

This clone is a singleton in its sample. V is TRBV19 and J is TRBJ1-6, with D unclear. This CDR3 spans 15 amino acids. Germline CDR1 reads LNHDA; CDR2 reads SQIVND (reference sequence). The V gene lost 4 bases and the J gene lost 6 bases, with 13 bases spanning the gap. The CDR3 bases are TGTGCCAGTAGTAAAAGGGCCCTTATTAATTCACCCCTCCACTTT. Translated, it gives CASSKRALINSPLHF.

The genes are TRBV12-5 and TRBJ1-6; no clear D. The CDR3 covers 12 residues. Germline V CDR1 and CDR2: LGHNT, FRNRAP. Trimming pared 6 bases from V and 5 bases from J, leaving 5 bases between. CDR3 DNA: TGTGCTAGTGGCCTCAATAATTCACCCCTCCACTTT. Translation: CASGLNNSPLHF.

The V gene is TRBV7-2, the J gene TRBJ2-7; TRBD2 aligns across 7 bases. Unmatched junction bases numbered 0, after V lost 2 bases and J lost 2 bases. CDR3 length equals 13 residues. Germline V lookup: CDR1 SGHTA, CDR2 FQGNSA. In DNA, the CDR3 is TGTGCCAGCAGCTTAAGCGGGGCCTACGAGCAGTACTTC. Amino acids: CASSLSGAYEQYF.

This chain links TRBV7-3 with TRBJ1-1; no definite D call. Trimming removed 2 bases at V and 1 base at J, with 5 bases between. The length of the CDR3 is 13 residues. CDR1 is SGHTA, CDR2 FQGTGA, per germline. CDR3 DNA: TGTGCCAGCAGCTTAGGAAGGAACACTGAAGCTTTCTTT. Protein product: CASSLGRNTEAFF.

The chain's CDR3 is CATSGGGNSYEQYF. For the CDR3, the DNA is TGTGCCACCAGTGGTGGCGGAAACTCCTACGAGCAGTACTTC. The V and J genes are TRBV24-1 and TRBJ2-7, with unresolved D. CDR1 and CDR2 (germline): KGHDR, SFDVKD. With 5 bases removed from V and 0 bases from J, the gap between germline ends came to 10 bases. The CDR3 runs to 14 residues.

This clone was seen a single time. The rearrangement joins TRBV4-1 to TRBJ2-3, with 7 positions matching TRBD1. Germline loops: CDR1 MGHRA, CDR2 YSYEKL. V dropped 5 bases and J dropped 1; count of bases not matched to a gene: 0. The CDR3 has 13 amino acids. For the CDR3, the DNA is TGCGCCAGCAGCGGACAGGGCACAGATACGCAGTATTTT. Protein sequence: CASSGQGTDTQYF.

The chain carries TRBV7-2 and TRBJ2-2; D might be TRBD1 or TRBD2, each matching 7 bases. V was clipped by 7 bases and J by 4 bases, with 16 bases between them. This CDR3 region has 15 residues. Germline V gene lookup returns CDR1 SGHTA and CDR2 FQGNSA. Here the CDR3 reads CASTPGGAGTGELFF. The CDR3 coding sequence is TGTGCCAGCACCCCAGGGGGGGCAGGCACCGGGGAGCTGTTTTTT.

The V call is TRBV4-3, the J call TRBJ2-2; 13 nucleotides line up with TRBD2. The CDR3 has 17 residues. Trimming removed 4 bases from V and 2 bases from J; junction bases left unmatched: 4. From germline, CDR1 is LGHNA and CDR2 YSLEER. This CDR3 is CASSPGTSGTNTGELFF. In DNA, the CDR3 is TGCGCCAGCAGCCCTGGGACTAGCGGGACCAACACCGGGGAGCTGTTTTTT.